This T cell receptor beta chain was obtained from a study of control samples from healthy donors and cancer patients. Germline V CDR1 and CDR2: KGHSH, LQKENI. The CDR3 loop spans 18 amino acids. The ends were cut back, 4 bases at V and 0 bases at J, with 19 bases in the middle. The method was immunoSEQ multiplex PCR; TCRdb's version includes in-frame clones alone and lacks a portion of them. The sample shows 140,000 or so clones, around 92% of them seen only once. The receptor's source is a man aged 25-40 years in good health. The sequencing input was blood. The V and J genes are TRBV18 and TRBJ2-4; D possibly corresponds to TRBD2 (5 bases). CDR3 amino acids: CASSHGNDLKVAKNIQYF. In DNA, the CDR3 is TGTGCCAGCTCACACGGGAATGACCTAAAAGTAGCCAAAAACATTCAGTACTTC.